The clone carrying this T cell receptor (beta chain) has at least ten counts. As yet, its antigen is unknown. Sequenced by immunoSEQ multiplex PCR; TCRdb stores in-frame clones only, minus some. Observed in the sample are approximately 11,000 clones, none of them singletons. A marrow graft followed busulfan-fludarabine conditioning, with cyclophosphamide on days +3 and +4. These data are taken from a study of T cells after posttransplantation cyclophosphamide. Overall study results and limits: After PTCy, TRB diversity resembled that of CNI/methotrexate controls. Tissue-infiltrating T cells from skin or gut overlapped little with blood T cells.

Germline CDR1 and CDR2: SNHLY and FYNNEI. The CDR3 runs 13 residues. Trimming took 6 bases from V and 0 from J; bases not matched to a gene: 1. The rearrangement joins TRBV2 to TRBJ2-7; 8 nucleotides agree with TRBD2. The clonotype was recovered from a female patient aged 40 to 50 who received an allogeneic stem cell transplant from a related donor, was CMV-positive, and had no GVHD. The T cells may come from the graft donor. Specimen: PBMCs, collected after allogeneic stem cell transplant with posttransplant cyclophosphamide. The CDR3 region is CASRSGSSYEQYF. CDR3 nucleotide sequence: TGTGCCAGCAGGAGCGGGAGCTCCTACGAGCAGTACTTC.